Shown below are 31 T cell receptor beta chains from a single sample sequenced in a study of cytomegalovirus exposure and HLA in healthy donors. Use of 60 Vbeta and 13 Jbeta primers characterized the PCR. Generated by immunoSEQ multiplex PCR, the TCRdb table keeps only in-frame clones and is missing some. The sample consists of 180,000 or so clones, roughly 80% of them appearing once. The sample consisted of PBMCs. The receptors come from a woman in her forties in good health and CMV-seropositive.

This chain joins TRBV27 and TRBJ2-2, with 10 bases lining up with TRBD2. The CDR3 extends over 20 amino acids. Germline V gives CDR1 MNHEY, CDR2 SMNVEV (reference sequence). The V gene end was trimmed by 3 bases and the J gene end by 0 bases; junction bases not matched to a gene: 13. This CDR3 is CASSFLVRTSGVANTGELFF. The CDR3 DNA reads TGTGCCAGCAGTTTCCTAGTTCGTACTAGCGGGGTCGCGAACACCGGGGAGCTGTTTTTT.

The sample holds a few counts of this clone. Written as DNA, the CDR3 is TGTGCCAGCAGTTACTCGATTTCGGGGAACACTGAAGCTTTCTTT. It translates to CASSYSISGNTEAFF. This chain joins TRBV6-5 and TRBJ1-1, with no clear D. Germline V CDR1 and CDR2: MNHEY, SVGAGI. The CDR3 covers 15 residues. Deletions cut 0 bases from V and 1 base from J, with 9 bases between.

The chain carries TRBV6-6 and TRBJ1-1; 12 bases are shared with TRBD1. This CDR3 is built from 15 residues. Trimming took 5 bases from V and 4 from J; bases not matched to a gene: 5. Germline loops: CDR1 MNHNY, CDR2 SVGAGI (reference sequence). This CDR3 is CASSPGQGASTEAFF. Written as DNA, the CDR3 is TGTGCCAGCAGTCCGGGACAGGGGGCGAGCACTGAAGCTTTCTTT.

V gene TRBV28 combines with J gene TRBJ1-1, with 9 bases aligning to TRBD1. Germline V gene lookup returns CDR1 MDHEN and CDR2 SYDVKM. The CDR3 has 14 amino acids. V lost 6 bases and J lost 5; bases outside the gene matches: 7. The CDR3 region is CASSGDRVWTEAFF. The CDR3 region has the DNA TGTGCCAGCAGCGGGGACAGGGTATGGACTGAAGCTTTCTTT.

CDR3 nucleotide sequence: TGTGCCAGCAGTCAAGACAGGAGGAACACTGAAGCTTTCTTT. Translation gives CASSQDRRNTEAFF. V gene TRBV6-5 combines with J gene TRBJ1-1; tentatively, D is TRBD1 (6 bases). The germline CDR1 and CDR2 sequences are MNHEY and SVGAGI. V was trimmed by 5 bases and J by 1 base, leaving 11 bases between them. This CDR3 spans 14 amino acids.

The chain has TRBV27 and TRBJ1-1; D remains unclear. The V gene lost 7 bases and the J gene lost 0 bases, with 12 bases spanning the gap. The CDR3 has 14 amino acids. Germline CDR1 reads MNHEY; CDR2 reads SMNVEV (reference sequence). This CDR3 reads CASISWALNTEAFF. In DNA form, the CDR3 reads TGTGCCAGCATATCTTGGGCACTGAACACTGAAGCTTTCTTT.

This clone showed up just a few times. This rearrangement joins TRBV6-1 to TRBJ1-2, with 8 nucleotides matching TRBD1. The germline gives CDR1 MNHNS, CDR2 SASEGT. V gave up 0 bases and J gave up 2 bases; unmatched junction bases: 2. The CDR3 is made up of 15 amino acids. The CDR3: CASSEAGQGNYGYTF. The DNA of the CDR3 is TGTGCCAGCAGTGAAGCTGGACAGGGAAACTATGGCTACACCTTC.

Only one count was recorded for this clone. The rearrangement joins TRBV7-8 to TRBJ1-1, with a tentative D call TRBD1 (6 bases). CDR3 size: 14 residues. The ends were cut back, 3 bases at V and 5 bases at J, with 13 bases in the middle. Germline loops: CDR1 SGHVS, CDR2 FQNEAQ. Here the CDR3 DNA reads TGTGCCAGCAGCTTCTCAGGGGCCAATACTGAAGCTTTCTTT. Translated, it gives CASSFSGANTEAFF.

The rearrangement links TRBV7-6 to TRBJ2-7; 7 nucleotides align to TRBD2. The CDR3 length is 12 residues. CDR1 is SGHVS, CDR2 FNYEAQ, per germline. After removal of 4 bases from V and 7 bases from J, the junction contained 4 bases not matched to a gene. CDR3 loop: CASSSSRGEQYF. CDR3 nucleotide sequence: TGTGCCAGCAGCTCGTCGCGGGGGGAGCAGTACTTC. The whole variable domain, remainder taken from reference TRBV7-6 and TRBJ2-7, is GAGVSQSPRYKVTKRGQDVALRCDPISGHVSLYWYRQALGQGPEFLTYFNYEAQQDKSGLPNDRFSAERPEGSISTLTIQRTEQRDSAMYRCASSSSRGEQYFGPGTRLTVT.

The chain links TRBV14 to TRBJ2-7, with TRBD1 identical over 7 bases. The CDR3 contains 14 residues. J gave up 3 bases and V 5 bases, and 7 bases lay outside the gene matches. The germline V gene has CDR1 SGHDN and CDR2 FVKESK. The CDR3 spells CASSLPGQFYEQYF. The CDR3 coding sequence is TGTGCCAGCAGCTTACCGGGACAGTTCTACGAGCAGTACTTC.

DNA of the CDR3: TGTGCCAGCAGTGGGGGACAGGGTCACGAGCAGTACTTC. Amino acids: CASSGGQGHEQYF. The chain links TRBV6-1 to TRBJ2-7, with TRBD1 matching over 9 bases. This CDR3 has 13 residues. CDR1 and CDR2 from the germline V gene are MNHNS and SASEGT. The J segment lost 5 bases and the V segment lost 4 bases, leaving 3 bases of the junction unmatched.

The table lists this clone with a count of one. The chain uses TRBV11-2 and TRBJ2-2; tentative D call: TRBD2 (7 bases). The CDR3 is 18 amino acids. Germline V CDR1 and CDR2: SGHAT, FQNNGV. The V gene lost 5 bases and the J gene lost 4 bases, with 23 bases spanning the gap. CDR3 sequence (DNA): TGTGCCAGCAGCCTCATAGGGGGGGGGAGTACGAGCACCGGGGAGCTGTTTTTT. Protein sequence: CASSLIGGGSTSTGELFF.

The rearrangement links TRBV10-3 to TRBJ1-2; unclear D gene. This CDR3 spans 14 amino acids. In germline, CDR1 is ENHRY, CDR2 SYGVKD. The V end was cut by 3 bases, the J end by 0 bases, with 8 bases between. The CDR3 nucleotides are TGTGCCATCAGTGAAGGAGTATCTAACTATGGCTACACCTTC. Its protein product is CAISEGVSNYGYTF.

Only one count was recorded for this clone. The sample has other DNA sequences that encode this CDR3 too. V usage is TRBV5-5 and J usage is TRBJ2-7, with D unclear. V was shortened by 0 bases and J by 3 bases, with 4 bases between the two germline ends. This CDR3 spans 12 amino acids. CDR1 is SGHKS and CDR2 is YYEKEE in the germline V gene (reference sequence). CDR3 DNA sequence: TGTGCCAGCAGCTTGGACGGCTACGAGCAGTACTTC. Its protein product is CASSLDGYEQYF. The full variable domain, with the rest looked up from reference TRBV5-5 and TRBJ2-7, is DAGVTQSPTHLIKTRGQQVTLRCSPISGHKSVSWYQQVLGQGPQFIFQYYEKEERGRGNFPDRFSARQFPNYSSELNVNALLLGDSALYLCASSLDGYEQYFGPGTRLTVT.

The CDR3 loop reads CASSRPGQGEEKLFF. Written as DNA, the CDR3 is TGTGCCAGCAGCCGTCCGGGACAGGGTGAGGAAAAACTGTTTTTT. The chain links TRBV28 to TRBJ1-4; 9 bases map to TRBD1. CDR1 is MDHEN, CDR2 SYDVKM, per germline. The junction had 10 bases not matched to a gene; V was cut back by 6 bases and J by 8 bases. The CDR3 covers 15 residues.

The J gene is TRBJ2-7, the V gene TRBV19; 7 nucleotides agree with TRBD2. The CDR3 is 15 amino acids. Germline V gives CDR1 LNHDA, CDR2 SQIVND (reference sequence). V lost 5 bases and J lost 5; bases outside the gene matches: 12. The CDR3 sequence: CASSSIASGDNEQYF. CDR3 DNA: TGTGCCAGTAGTTCAATTGCTAGCGGAGACAACGAGCAGTACTTC.

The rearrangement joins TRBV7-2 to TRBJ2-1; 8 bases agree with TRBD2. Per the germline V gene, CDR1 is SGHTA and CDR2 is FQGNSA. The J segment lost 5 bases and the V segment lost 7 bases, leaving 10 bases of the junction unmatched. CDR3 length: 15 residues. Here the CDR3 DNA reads TGTGCCAGCACCCACGCCTGGACTAGCAACAATGAGCAGTTCTTC. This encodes CASTHAWTSNNEQFF.

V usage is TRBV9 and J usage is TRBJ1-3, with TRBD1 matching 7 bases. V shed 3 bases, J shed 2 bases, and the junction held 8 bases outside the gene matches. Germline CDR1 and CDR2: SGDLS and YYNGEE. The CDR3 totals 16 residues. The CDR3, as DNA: TGTGCCAGCAGCGCCACGACAGGGCCGGCTGGAAACACCATATATTTT. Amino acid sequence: CASSATTGPAGNTIYF.

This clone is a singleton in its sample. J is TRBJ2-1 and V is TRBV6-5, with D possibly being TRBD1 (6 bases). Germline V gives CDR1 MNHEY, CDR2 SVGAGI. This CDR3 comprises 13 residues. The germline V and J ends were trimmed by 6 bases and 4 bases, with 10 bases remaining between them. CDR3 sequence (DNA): TGTGCCAGCAGGGACACAGGGTACAATGAGCAGTTCTTC. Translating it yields CASRDTGYNEQFF.

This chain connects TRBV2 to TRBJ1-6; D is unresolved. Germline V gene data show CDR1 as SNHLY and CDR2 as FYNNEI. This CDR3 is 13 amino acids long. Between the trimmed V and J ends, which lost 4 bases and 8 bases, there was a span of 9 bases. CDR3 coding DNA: TGTGCCAGCAGTGCAACGGTGGATTCACCCCTCCACTTT. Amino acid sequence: CASSATVDSPLHF.

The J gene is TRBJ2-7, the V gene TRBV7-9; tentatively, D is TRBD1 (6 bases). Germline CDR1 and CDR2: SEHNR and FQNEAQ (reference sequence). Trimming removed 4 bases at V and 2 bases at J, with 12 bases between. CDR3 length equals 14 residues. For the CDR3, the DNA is TGTGCCAGCAGCTCGACAGGTCCTACCTACGAGCAGTACTTC. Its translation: CASSSTGPTYEQYF.

The CDR3 sequence: CASMLAENTEAFF. The CDR3 DNA reads TGTGCCAGCATGCTAGCGGAGAACACTGAAGCTTTCTTT. The chain uses TRBV2 and TRBJ1-1, with unresolved D. Trimming cost V 7 bases and J 1 base, with 10 bases left between them. Looked up from germline, CDR1 is SNHLY and CDR2 is FYNNEI. The CDR3 totals 13 residues.

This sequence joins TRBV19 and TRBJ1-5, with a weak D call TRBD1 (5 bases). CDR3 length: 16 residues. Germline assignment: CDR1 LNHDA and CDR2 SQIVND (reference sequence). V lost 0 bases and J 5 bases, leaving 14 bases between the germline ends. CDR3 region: CASSIDRSGGYQPQHF. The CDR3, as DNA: TGTGCCAGTAGTATAGATCGATCGGGGGGGTATCAGCCCCAGCATTTT.

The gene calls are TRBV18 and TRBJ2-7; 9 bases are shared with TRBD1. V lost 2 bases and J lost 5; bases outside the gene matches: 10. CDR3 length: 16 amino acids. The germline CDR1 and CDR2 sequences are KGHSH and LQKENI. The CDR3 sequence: CASSPEAGQGRHEQYF. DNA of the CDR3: TGTGCCAGCTCACCAGAAGCGGGACAGGGTCGTCACGAGCAGTACTTC.

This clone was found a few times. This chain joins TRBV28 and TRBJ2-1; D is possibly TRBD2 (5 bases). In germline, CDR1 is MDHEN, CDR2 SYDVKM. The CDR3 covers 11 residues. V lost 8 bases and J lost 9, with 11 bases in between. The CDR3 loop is CASFSRGEQFF. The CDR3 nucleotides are TGTGCCAGCTTTAGTCGGGGTGAGCAGTTCTTC.

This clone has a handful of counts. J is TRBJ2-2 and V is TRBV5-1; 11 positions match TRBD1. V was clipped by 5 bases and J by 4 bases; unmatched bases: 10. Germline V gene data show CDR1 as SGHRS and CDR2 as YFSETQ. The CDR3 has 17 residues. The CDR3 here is CASRQEWGTGGTGELFF. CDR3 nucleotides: TGCGCCAGCAGACAAGAGTGGGGGACAGGGGGCACCGGGGAGCTGTTTTTT.

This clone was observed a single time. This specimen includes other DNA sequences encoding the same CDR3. Written as DNA, the CDR3 is TGTGCCAGCAGTTCTTCCTACGAGCAGTACTTC. Translation gives CASSSSYEQYF. The chain couples TRBV28 to TRBJ2-7; D is unresolved. Germline assignment: CDR1 MDHEN and CDR2 SYDVKM. The ends were cut back, 4 bases at V and 1 base at J, with 2 bases in the middle. The CDR3 length is 11 residues.

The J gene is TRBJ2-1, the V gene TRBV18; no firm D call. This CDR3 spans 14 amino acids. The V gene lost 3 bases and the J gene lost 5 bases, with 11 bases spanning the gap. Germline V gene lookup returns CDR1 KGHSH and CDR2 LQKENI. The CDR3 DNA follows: TGTGCCAGCTCACCGCTAGGATCTAACAATGAGCAGTTCTTC. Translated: CASSPLGSNNEQFF.

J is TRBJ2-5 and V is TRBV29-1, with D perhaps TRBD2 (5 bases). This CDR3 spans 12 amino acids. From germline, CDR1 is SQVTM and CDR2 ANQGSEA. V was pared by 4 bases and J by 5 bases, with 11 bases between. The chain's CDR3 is CSVGDPGETQYF. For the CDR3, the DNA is TGCAGCGTTGGAGACCCGGGGGAGACCCAGTACTTC.

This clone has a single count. In DNA form, the CDR3 reads TGTGCCAGCAGTGTGTTGGCTAGCGCTAAGAACACCGGGGAGCTGTTTTTT. Protein sequence: CASSVLASAKNTGELFF. V gene TRBV2 combines with J gene TRBJ2-2, with a possible D match to TRBD2 (6 bases). V lost 4 bases and J lost 1, with 16 bases in between. Germline V gene data show CDR1 as SNHLY and CDR2 as FYNNEI. This CDR3 contains 17 residues.

In nucleotides, the CDR3 is TGCGCCAGCAGCCCAGACAGGGGTGCGGACATTCAGTACTTC. Amino acid sequence: CASSPDRGADIQYF. The chain has TRBV5-1 and TRBJ2-4; TRBD1 aligns across 8 bases. The CDR3 loop spans 14 amino acids. The germline gives CDR1 SGHRS, CDR2 YFSETQ. J lost 8 bases, V lost 4 bases, and 8 bases had no gene match. Full variable domain (missing parts from reference TRBV5-1 and TRBJ2-4): KAGVTQTPRYLIKTRGQQVTLSCSPISGHRSVSWYQQTPGQGLQFLFEYFSETQRNKGNFPGRFSGRQFSNSRSEMNVSTLELGDSALYLCASSPDRGADIQYFGAGTRLSVL.